A selection of T cell receptor beta chains follows, all from one sample in a study of neoadjuvant anti-PD-1 for oral cavity cancer. Clones were sequenced by immunoSEQ multiplex PCR, and TCRdb holds only the in-frame ones, with some missing. The table lists over 10,000 clones, about 64% of them singletons. The sample here was PBMCs, taken after nivolumab (anti-PD-1) treatment. Receptors were obtained from a person between 40 and 85 years old with oral cavity squamous cell carcinoma. The CDR3 runs from the conserved cysteine through the conserved F or W. The D gene is left open where the match is weak. Not every row has a clone size; where given, it reads once, few, many or a size class.

d_call: NA; clone_size: NA; v_call: TRBV5-4; j_call: TRBJ2-7; cdr3_nt: TGTGCCAGCAGCTTCCCACAGTCCTACGAGCAGTACTTC; cdr3_aa: CASSFPQSYEQYF
d_call: TRBD1; clone_size: NA; v_call: TRBV5-1; j_call: TRBJ2-6; cdr3_nt: TGCGCCAGCAGTACCCGGGACAGGGTCTCTGGGGCCAACGTCCTGACTTTC; cdr3_aa: CASSTRDRVSGANVLTF
d_call: TRBD1; clone_size: NA; v_call: TRBV19; j_call: TRBJ1-1; cdr3_nt: TGTGCCAGTAGTCACCGACAGGGGATCGGCACTGAAGCTTTCTTT; cdr3_aa: CASSHRQGIGTEAFF
d_call: NA; clone_size: NA; v_call: TRBV30; j_call: TRBJ1-2; cdr3_nt: TGTGCCTGGAGTGTGGGGTATGGCTACACCTTC; cdr3_aa: CAWSVGYGYTF
d_call: NA; clone_size: few; v_call: TRBV11-2; j_call: TRBJ2-2; cdr3_nt: TGTGCCAGCAGCTCCATCCACCGCACCGGGGAGCTGTTTTTT; cdr3_aa: CASSSIHRTGELFF
d_call: NA; clone_size: few; v_call: TRBV18; j_call: TRBJ1-5; cdr3_nt: TGTGCCAGCTCACCAATTTCTGGCGGGGGCCAGCCCCAGCATTTT; cdr3_aa: CASSPISGGGQPQHF
d_call: NA; clone_size: NA; v_call: TRBV30; j_call: TRBJ1-5; cdr3_nt: TGTGCCTGGAGTGTACTGACGGCGAATCAGCCCCAGCATTTT; cdr3_aa: CAWSVLTANQPQHF
d_call: NA; clone_size: few; v_call: TRBV5-4; j_call: TRBJ1-1; cdr3_nt: TGTGCCAGCAGCCTAACGGGGCTGAGAGCTGAAGCTTTCTTT; cdr3_aa: CASSLTGLRAEAFF
d_call: NA; clone_size: NA; v_call: TRBV6-5; j_call: TRBJ2-1; cdr3_nt: TGTGCCAGCAGTTACTCCTTGGTCAGGGCCTACAATGAGCAGTTCTTC; cdr3_aa: CASSYSLVRAYNEQFF
d_call: TRBD1; clone_size: NA; v_call: TRBV2; j_call: TRBJ2-2; cdr3_nt: TGTGCCAGCAGTACACCCGGGACAGGGGTTTTGCACACCGGGGAGCTGTTTTTT; cdr3_aa: CASSTPGTGVLHTGELFF
d_call: TRBD2; clone_size: NA; v_call: TRBV2; j_call: TRBJ2-1; cdr3_nt: TGTGCCAGCAACTCGATGGGGCTAGCGGGAGATCTCTACAATGAGCAGTTCTTC; cdr3_aa: CASNSMGLAGDLYNEQFF
d_call: TRBD1; clone_size: NA; v_call: TRBV7-9; j_call: TRBJ1-1; cdr3_nt: TGTGCCAGCAGCCTCCGGACAGGGTTGAACACTGAAGCTTTCTTT; cdr3_aa: CASSLRTGLNTEAFF
d_call: NA; clone_size: NA; v_call: TRBV4-2; j_call: TRBJ2-5; cdr3_nt: TGTGCCAGCAGCGTCCGGGACTCCGAACGGGAGACCCAGTACTTC; cdr3_aa: CASSVRDSERETQYF
d_call: NA; clone_size: NA; v_call: TRBV10-3; j_call: TRBJ1-5; cdr3_nt: TGTGCCATCAGTGAGTCCCAGGGGATAGGCAATCAGCCCCAGCATTTT; cdr3_aa: CAISESQGIGNQPQHF
d_call: NA; clone_size: NA; v_call: TRBV2; j_call: TRBJ2-1; cdr3_nt: TGTGCCAGCAGCCTTTATAGCGCTCGGACCTACAATGAGCAGTTCTTC; cdr3_aa: CASSLYSARTYNEQFF
d_call: NA; clone_size: NA; v_call: TRBV7-2; j_call: TRBJ2-7; cdr3_nt: TGTGCCAGCAGCTCGGACAGACCCTACGAGCAGTACTTC; cdr3_aa: CASSSDRPYEQYF
d_call: NA; clone_size: few; v_call: TRBV5-1; j_call: TRBJ2-7; cdr3_nt: TGCGCCAGCAGCTTGGTGTCCTACGAGCAGTACTTC; cdr3_aa: CASSLVSYEQYF
d_call: NA; clone_size: NA; v_call: TRBV7-3; j_call: TRBJ2-5; cdr3_nt: TGTGCCAGCAGCTCAACAGACCAAGAGACCCAGTACTTC; cdr3_aa: CASSSTDQETQYF
d_call: NA; clone_size: NA; v_call: TRBV29-1; j_call: TRBJ1-2; cdr3_nt: TGCAGCGTTGGGGTGAACTATGGCTACACCTTC; cdr3_aa: CSVGVNYGYTF
d_call: TRBD1; clone_size: NA; v_call: TRBV5-6; j_call: TRBJ2-3; cdr3_nt: TGTGCCAGCAGCTTGCGGACAGGGGTGAGCGCAGATACGCAGTATTTT; cdr3_aa: CASSLRTGVSADTQYF
d_call: TRBD2; clone_size: NA; v_call: TRBV7-8; j_call: TRBJ2-1; cdr3_nt: TGTGCCAGCAGCCCCCTTGGGAAAAGCGGGATCTCCCGGGGTGAGCAGTTCTTC; cdr3_aa: CASSPLGKSGISRGEQFF
d_call: NA; clone_size: NA; v_call: TRBV27; j_call: TRBJ2-1; cdr3_nt: TGTGCCAGCAGGCCACTTTCTTCCCCTGAGCAGTTCTTC; cdr3_aa: CASRPLSSPEQFF
d_call: NA; clone_size: NA; v_call: TRBV5-1; j_call: TRBJ2-1; cdr3_nt: TGCGCCAGCAGGGCACAGGGAACCCTATCCTACAATGAGCAGTTCTTC; cdr3_aa: CASRAQGTLSYNEQFF
d_call: NA; clone_size: NA; v_call: TRBV4-1; j_call: TRBJ2-7; cdr3_nt: TGCGCCAGCAGCCAAGTTCGGGGCCTCCTGGGACTCCGTATGGAGCAGTACTTC; cdr3_aa: CASSQVRGLLGLRMEQYF
d_call: TRBD1; clone_size: NA; v_call: TRBV11-2; j_call: TRBJ1-2; cdr3_nt: TGTGCCAGCAGCTCCATCCAATTTCGGACAGGGGGATATGGCTACACCTTC; cdr3_aa: CASSSIQFRTGGYGYTF
d_call: TRBD1; clone_size: few; v_call: TRBV6-5; j_call: TRBJ1-5; cdr3_nt: TGTGCCAGCAGCCGGACAGGGTTCAATCAGCCCCAGCATTTT; cdr3_aa: CASSRTGFNQPQHF
d_call: NA; clone_size: NA; v_call: TRBV27; j_call: TRBJ2-5; cdr3_nt: TGTGCCAGCAAATCGGGGGGACAGGCCATACAAGAGACCCAGTACTTC; cdr3_aa: CASKSGGQAIQETQYF
d_call: NA; clone_size: NA; v_call: TRBV5-1; j_call: TRBJ2-6; cdr3_nt: TGCGCCAGCAGGGAACGGGGCTCTGGGGCCAACGTCCTGACTTTC; cdr3_aa: CASRERGSGANVLTF
d_call: NA; clone_size: NA; v_call: TRBV4-1; j_call: TRBJ2-2; cdr3_nt: TGCGCCAGCAAAACCTATATAGCGTCCGGGGAGCTGTTTTTT; cdr3_aa: CASKTYIASGELFF
d_call: TRBD1; clone_size: once; v_call: TRBV15; j_call: TRBJ1-5; cdr3_nt: TGTGCCACCAGCTATTTACAGGGGAATCAGCCCCAGCATTTT; cdr3_aa: CATSYLQGNQPQHF
d_call: NA; clone_size: NA; v_call: TRBV5-1; j_call: TRBJ1-4; cdr3_nt: TGCGCCAGCAGAGGACAGCTTAATGAAAAACTGTTTTTT; cdr3_aa: CASRGQLNEKLFF
d_call: NA; clone_size: NA; v_call: TRBV6-6; j_call: TRBJ1-1; cdr3_nt: TGTGCCAGCAGGCAACCGAACACTGAAGCTTTCTTT; cdr3_aa: CASRQPNTEAFF
d_call: NA; clone_size: NA; v_call: TRBV10-1; j_call: TRBJ1-3; cdr3_nt: TGCGCCAGCATGAGCGGCTCTGGAAACACCATATATTTT; cdr3_aa: CASMSGSGNTIYF
d_call: NA; clone_size: few; v_call: TRBV5-4; j_call: TRBJ2-3; cdr3_nt: TGTGCCAGCAGCTTGCTGTCCCGGCCAGATACGCAGTATTTT; cdr3_aa: CASSLLSRPDTQYF
d_call: NA; clone_size: few; v_call: TRBV28; j_call: TRBJ1-5; cdr3_nt: TGTGCCAGCAGTGCGCCGGTGGGCGATTATCAGCCCCAGCATTTT; cdr3_aa: CASSAPVGDYQPQHF
d_call: TRBD1; clone_size: NA; v_call: TRBV18; j_call: TRBJ1-1; cdr3_nt: TGTGCCAGCTCACCACGACAGGGCGGCCGTGAAGCTTTCTTT; cdr3_aa: CASSPRQGGREAFF
d_call: TRBD2; clone_size: NA; v_call: TRBV5-1; j_call: TRBJ2-7; cdr3_nt: TGCGCCAGCACTCTAGCGGGCCTCCCCTACGAGCAGTACTTC; cdr3_aa: CASTLAGLPYEQYF
d_call: NA; clone_size: NA; v_call: TRBV30; j_call: TRBJ1-4; cdr3_nt: TGTGCCTGGAGTGTACTGGGGTGGACAGAGGGGGGTGAAAAACTGTTTTTT; cdr3_aa: CAWSVLGWTEGGEKLFF
d_call: NA; clone_size: few; v_call: TRBV4-2; j_call: TRBJ2-7; cdr3_nt: TGTGCCAGCAGCCATCAGCTCGGGCGGGACGAGCAGTACTTC; cdr3_aa: CASSHQLGRDEQYF
d_call: NA; clone_size: NA; v_call: TRBV10-2; j_call: TRBJ1-1; cdr3_nt: TGCGCCAGCAGCAGGGACCCGGTGGGGACTGAAGCTTTCTTT; cdr3_aa: CASSRDPVGTEAFF
d_call: NA; clone_size: few; v_call: TRBV30; j_call: TRBJ1-5; cdr3_nt: TGTGCCTGGAGTGTAGCGTACGGGGGCCGGAGCAATCAGCCCCAGCATTTT; cdr3_aa: CAWSVAYGGRSNQPQHF
d_call: NA; clone_size: NA; v_call: TRBV7-8; j_call: TRBJ1-1; cdr3_nt: TGTGCCAGCAGCCTCCAAATGAACACTGAAGCTTTCTTT; cdr3_aa: CASSLQMNTEAFF
d_call: NA; clone_size: NA; v_call: TRBV4-1; j_call: TRBJ2-7; cdr3_nt: TGCGCCAGCAGCCAAGATCAGAACTACGGTTATCGGTACTTC; cdr3_aa: CASSQDQNYGYRYF
d_call: TRBD1; clone_size: NA; v_call: TRBV9; j_call: TRBJ1-2; cdr3_nt: TGTGCCAGCAGCCCTGGGACAGGGGTTTTCTATGGCTACACCTTC; cdr3_aa: CASSPGTGVFYGYTF
d_call: TRBD1; clone_size: few; v_call: TRBV27; j_call: TRBJ1-6; cdr3_nt: TGTGCCAGCAGAACCGGGACAGGGTCAAATTCACCCCTCCACTTT; cdr3_aa: CASRTGTGSNSPLHF
d_call: TRBD1; clone_size: few; v_call: TRBV5-1; j_call: TRBJ2-7; cdr3_nt: TGCGCCAGCAGCTTGGGAGGGACAGGGGAGTCCGAGCAGTACTTC; cdr3_aa: CASSLGGTGESEQYF
d_call: NA; clone_size: NA; v_call: TRBV2; j_call: TRBJ1-6; cdr3_nt: TGTGCCAGCGGACCAGAACTGCATTCACCCCTCCACTTT; cdr3_aa: CASGPELHSPLHF
d_call: TRBD2; clone_size: NA; v_call: TRBV9; j_call: TRBJ2-1; cdr3_nt: TGTGCCAGCAGCGTAGGGCCCCCAATAGCGGGGGGTTACAATGAGCAGTTCTTC; cdr3_aa: CASSVGPPIAGGYNEQFF
d_call: NA; clone_size: NA; v_call: TRBV30; j_call: TRBJ2-5; cdr3_nt: TGTGCCTGGAGTGTACAAGTGCAAGAGACCCAGTACTTC; cdr3_aa: CAWSVQVQETQYF
d_call: TRBD1; clone_size: NA; v_call: TRBV4-2; j_call: TRBJ1-1; cdr3_nt: TGTGCCAGCAGCTGGACAGGGAGAGTGAGTACTGAAGCTTTCTTT; cdr3_aa: CASSWTGRVSTEAFF
d_call: NA; clone_size: NA; v_call: TRBV27; j_call: TRBJ1-1; cdr3_nt: TGTGCCAGCAGTTTTGGGGCAGGGCTCGAAGCTTTCTTT; cdr3_aa: CASSFGAGLEAFF
d_call: NA; clone_size: NA; v_call: TRBV19; j_call: TRBJ2-2; cdr3_nt: TGTGCCAGCCGACCTTTGGGTCCCTATCCCGAGACGAACACCGGGGAGCTGTTTTTT; cdr3_aa: CASRPLGPYPETNTGELFF
d_call: TRBD1; clone_size: NA; v_call: TRBV29-1; j_call: TRBJ2-7; cdr3_nt: TGCAGCGTCCAGGGGGCAAACTACGAGCAGTACTTC; cdr3_aa: CSVQGANYEQYF
d_call: NA; clone_size: once; v_call: TRBV4-1; j_call: TRBJ1-2; cdr3_nt: TGCGCCAGCAGCCTAGGCTACTTAGCTAACTATGGCTACACCTTC; cdr3_aa: CASSLGYLANYGYTF
d_call: TRBD1; clone_size: once; v_call: TRBV6-4; j_call: TRBJ1-2; cdr3_nt: TGTGCCAGCAGTTCGACAGGGAGATATGGCTACACCTTC; cdr3_aa: CASSSTGRYGYTF
d_call: TRBD2; clone_size: NA; v_call: TRBV2; j_call: TRBJ2-3; cdr3_nt: TGTGCCAGCAGTGGACTAGCGGGCCTCACAGATACGCAGTATTTT; cdr3_aa: CASSGLAGLTDTQYF
d_call: TRBD1; clone_size: NA; v_call: TRBV5-4; j_call: TRBJ2-7; cdr3_nt: TGTGCCAGCAGCTTGAACAGGGGGCTGCTAGAGTACTTC; cdr3_aa: CASSLNRGLLEYF
d_call: TRBD1; clone_size: NA; v_call: TRBV5-4; j_call: TRBJ2-6; cdr3_nt: TGTGCCAGCAGCAGGACAGGGACTGGGGCCAACGTCCTGACTTTC; cdr3_aa: CASSRTGTGANVLTF
d_call: NA; clone_size: NA; v_call: TRBV2; j_call: TRBJ1-5; cdr3_nt: TGTGCCAGCAGCCCCGGGCTCCGTCCGGGACAGCCCCAGCATTTT; cdr3_aa: CASSPGLRPGQPQHF
d_call: NA; clone_size: few; v_call: TRBV7-2; j_call: TRBJ1-2; cdr3_nt: TGTGCCAGCAGCTTAGTCTCAGCCACAGGAGGGTATGGCTACACCTTC; cdr3_aa: CASSLVSATGGYGYTF